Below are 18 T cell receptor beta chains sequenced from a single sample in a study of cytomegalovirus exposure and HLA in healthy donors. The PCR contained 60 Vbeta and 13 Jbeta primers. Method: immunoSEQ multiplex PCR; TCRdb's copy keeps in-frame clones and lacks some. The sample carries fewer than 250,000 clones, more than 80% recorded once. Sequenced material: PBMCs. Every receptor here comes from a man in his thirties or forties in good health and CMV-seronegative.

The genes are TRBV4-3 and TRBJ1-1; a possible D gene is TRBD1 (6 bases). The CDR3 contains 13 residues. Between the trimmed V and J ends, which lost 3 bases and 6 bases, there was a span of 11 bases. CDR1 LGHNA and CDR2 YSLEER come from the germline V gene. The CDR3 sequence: CASSHGSGAEAFF. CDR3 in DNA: TGCGCCAGCAGCCATGGTTCAGGGGCTGAAGCTTTCTTT.

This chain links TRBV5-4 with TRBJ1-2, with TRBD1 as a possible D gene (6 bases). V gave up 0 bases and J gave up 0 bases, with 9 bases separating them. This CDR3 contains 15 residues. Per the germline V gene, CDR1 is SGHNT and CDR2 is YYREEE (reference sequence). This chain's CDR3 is CASSLEGGTNYGYTF. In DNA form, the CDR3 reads TGTGCCAGCAGCTTGGAGGGGGGGACTAACTATGGCTACACCTTC. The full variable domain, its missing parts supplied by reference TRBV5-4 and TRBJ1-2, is ETGVTQSPTHLIKTRGQQVTLRCSSQSGHNTVSWYQQALGQGPQFIFQYYREEENGRGNFPPRFSGLQFPNYSSELNVNALELDDSALYLCASSLEGGTNYGYTFGSGTRLTVV.

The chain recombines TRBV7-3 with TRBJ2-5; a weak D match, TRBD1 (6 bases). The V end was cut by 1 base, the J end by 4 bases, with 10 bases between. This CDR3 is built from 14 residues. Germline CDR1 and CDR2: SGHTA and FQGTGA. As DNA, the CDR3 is TGTGCCAGCAGCTTAATTGGGGGCGGAGAGACCCAGTACTTC. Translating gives CASSLIGGGETQYF.

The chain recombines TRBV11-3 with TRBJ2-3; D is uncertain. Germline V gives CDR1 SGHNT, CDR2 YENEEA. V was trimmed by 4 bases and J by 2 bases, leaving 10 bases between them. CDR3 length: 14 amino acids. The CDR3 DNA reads TGTGCCAGCAGCTCCATCTATGACACAGATACGCAGTATTTT. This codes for CASSSIYDTDTQYF.

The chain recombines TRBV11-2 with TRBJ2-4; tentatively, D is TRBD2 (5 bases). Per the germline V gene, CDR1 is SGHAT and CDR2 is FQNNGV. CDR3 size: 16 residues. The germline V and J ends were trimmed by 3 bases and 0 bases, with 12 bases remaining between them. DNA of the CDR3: TGTGCCAGCAGCTTGTCGGGGATACTAGCCAAAAACATTCAGTACTTC. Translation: CASSLSGILAKNIQYF.

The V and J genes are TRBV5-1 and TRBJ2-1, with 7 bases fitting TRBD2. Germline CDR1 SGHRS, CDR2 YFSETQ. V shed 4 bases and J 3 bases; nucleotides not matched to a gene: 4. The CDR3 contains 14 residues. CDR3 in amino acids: CASSSGDLYNEQFF. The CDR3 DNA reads TGCGCCAGCAGCAGCGGGGACCTCTACAATGAGCAGTTCTTC. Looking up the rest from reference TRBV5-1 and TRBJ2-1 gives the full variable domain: KAGVTQTPRYLIKTRGQQVTLSCSPISGHRSVSWYQQTPGQGLQFLFEYFSETQRNKGNFPGRFSGRQFSNSRSEMNVSTLELGDSALYLCASSSGDLYNEQFFGPGTRLTVL.

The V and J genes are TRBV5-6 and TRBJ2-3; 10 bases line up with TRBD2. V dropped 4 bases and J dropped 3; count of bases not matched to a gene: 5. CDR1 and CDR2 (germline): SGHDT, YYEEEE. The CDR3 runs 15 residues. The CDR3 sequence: CASSPSGGATDTQYF. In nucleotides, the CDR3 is TGTGCCAGCAGCCCGAGCGGGGGGGCGACAGATACGCAGTATTTT. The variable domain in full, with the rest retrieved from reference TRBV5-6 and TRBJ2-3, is DAGVTQSPTHLIKTRGQQVTLRCSPKSGHDTVSWYQQALGQGPQFIFQYYEEEERQRGNFPDRFSGHQFPNYSSELNVNALLLGDSALYLCASSPSGGATDTQYFGPGTRLTVL.

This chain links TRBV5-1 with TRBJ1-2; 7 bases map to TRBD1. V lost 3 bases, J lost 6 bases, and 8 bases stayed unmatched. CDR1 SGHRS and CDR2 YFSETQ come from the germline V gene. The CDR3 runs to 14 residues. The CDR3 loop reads CASSYRGGGDGYTF. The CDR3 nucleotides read TGCGCCAGCAGCTACAGGGGCGGGGGGGATGGCTACACCTTC.

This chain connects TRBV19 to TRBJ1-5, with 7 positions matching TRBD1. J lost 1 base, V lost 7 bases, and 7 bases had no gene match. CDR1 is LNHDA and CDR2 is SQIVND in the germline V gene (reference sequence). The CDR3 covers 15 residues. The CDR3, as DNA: TGTGCCAGTAATTGGGACAGAGGGAGCAATCAGCCCCAGCATTTT. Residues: CASNWDRGSNQPQHF.

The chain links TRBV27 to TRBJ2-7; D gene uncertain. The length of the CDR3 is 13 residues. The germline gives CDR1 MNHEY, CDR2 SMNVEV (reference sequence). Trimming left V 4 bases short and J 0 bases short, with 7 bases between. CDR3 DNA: TGTGCCAGCAGTTCACTCTTCTCCTACGAGCAGTACTTC. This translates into CASSSLFSYEQYF.

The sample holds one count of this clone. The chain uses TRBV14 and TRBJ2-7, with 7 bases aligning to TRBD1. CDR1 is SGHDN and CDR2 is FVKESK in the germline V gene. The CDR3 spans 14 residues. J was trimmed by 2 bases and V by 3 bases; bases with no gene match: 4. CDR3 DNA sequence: TGTGCCAGCAGCCACCAACAGGGGCCCTACGAGCAGTACTTC. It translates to CASSHQQGPYEQYF.

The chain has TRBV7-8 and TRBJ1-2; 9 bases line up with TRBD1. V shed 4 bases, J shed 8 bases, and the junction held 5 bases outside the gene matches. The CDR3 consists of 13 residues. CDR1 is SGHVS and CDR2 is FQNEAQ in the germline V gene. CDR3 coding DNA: TGTGCCAGCAGCTCAGGGACAGGGAAGGGCTACACCTTC. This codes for CASSSGTGKGYTF.

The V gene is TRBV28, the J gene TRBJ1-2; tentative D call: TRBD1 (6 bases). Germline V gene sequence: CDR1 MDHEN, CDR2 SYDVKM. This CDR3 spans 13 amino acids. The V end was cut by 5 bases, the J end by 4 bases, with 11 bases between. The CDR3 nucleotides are TGTGCCAGCAGTCCACAGGGCCCCTATGGCTACACCTTC. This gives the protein CASSPQGPYGYTF.

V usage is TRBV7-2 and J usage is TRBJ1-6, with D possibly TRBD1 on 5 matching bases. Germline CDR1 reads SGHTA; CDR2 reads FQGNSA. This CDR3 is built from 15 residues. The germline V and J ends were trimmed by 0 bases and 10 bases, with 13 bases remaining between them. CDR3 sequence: CASSLALRGSSPLHF. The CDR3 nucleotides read TGTGCCAGCAGCTTAGCTCTGCGGGGCAGCTCACCCCTCCACTTT.

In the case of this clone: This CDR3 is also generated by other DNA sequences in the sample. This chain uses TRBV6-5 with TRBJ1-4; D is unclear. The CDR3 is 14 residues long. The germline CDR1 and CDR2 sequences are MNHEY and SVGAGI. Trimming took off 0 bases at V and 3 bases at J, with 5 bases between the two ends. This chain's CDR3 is CASSYSRSNEKLFF. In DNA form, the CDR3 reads TGTGCCAGCAGTTACTCCCGGTCTAATGAAAAACTGTTTTTT.

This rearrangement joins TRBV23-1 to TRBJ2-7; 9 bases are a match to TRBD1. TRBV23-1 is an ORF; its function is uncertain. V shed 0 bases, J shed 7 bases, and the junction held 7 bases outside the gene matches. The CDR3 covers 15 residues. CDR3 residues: CASSQSVDRGEEQYF. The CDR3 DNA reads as TGCGCCAGCAGTCAATCCGTGGACAGGGGAGAAGAGCAGTACTTC.

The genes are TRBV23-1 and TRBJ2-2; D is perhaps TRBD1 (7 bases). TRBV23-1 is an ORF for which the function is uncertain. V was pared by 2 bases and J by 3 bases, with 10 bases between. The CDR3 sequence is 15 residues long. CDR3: CASSQGRGDTGELFF. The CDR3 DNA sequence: TGCGCCAGCAGTCAAGGCAGGGGGGACACCGGGGAGCTGTTTTTT.

The CDR3 is CASRPTGGVNTIYF. CDR3 DNA: TGTGCCAGCAGACCGACAGGGGGAGTAAACACCATATATTTT. The chain carries TRBV6-6 and TRBJ1-3; 9 bases map to TRBD1. Per the germline V gene, CDR1 is MNHNY and CDR2 is SVGAGI (reference sequence). J gave up 6 bases and V 6 bases, and 6 bases lay outside the gene matches. This CDR3 comprises 14 residues.